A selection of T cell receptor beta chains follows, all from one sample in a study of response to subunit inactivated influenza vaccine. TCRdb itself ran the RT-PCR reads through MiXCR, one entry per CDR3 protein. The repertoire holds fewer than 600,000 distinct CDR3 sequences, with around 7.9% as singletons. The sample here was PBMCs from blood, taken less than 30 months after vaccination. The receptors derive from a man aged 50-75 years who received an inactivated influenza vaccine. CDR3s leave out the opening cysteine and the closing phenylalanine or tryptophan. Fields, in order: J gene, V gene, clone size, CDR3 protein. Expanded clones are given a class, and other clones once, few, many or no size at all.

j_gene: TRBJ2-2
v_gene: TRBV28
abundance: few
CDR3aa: ASSFLAGTSGNTGELF

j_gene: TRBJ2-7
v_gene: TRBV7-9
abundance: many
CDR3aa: ASSPRASYEQY

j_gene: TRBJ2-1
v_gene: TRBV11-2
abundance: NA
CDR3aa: ADSGGGNNEQF

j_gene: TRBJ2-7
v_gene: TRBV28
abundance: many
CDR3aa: ASSLLAGTYEQY

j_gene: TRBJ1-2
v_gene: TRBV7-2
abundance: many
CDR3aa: ASSLAVAGVYGYT

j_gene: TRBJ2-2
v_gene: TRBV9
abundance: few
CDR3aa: ASSVGQSVTGELF

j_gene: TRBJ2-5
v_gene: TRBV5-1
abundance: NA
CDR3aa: ASGEPGPQETQY

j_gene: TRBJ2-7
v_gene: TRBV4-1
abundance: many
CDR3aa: ASSQELRGEQY

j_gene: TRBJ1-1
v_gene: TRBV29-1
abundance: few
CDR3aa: SVVQGLHTEAF

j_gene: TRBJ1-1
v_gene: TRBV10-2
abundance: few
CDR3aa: ASTRVRWSSTEAF

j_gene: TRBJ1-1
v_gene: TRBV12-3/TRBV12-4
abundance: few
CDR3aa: ASSQLYTEAF

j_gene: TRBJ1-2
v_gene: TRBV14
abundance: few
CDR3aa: ASQREGGGYT

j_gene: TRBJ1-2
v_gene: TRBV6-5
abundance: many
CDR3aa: ASSYLRDIANYGYT

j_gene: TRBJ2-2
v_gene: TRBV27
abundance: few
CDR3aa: ASSPRLPQGLRNGELF

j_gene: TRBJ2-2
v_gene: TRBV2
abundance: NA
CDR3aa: ASRAFLELTGELF

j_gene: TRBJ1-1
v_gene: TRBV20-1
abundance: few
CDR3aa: SATGLLMNTEAF

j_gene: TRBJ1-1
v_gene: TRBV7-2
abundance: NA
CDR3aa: ASTIPGGGTEAF

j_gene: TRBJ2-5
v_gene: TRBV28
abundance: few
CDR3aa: ASSFSGPPQETQY

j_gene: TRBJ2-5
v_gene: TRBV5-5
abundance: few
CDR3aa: ASSPYDYRVRETQY

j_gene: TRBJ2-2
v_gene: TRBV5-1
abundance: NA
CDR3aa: ASRRDSGGELF

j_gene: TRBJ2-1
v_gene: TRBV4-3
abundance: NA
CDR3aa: ASSQDWGSSYNEQF

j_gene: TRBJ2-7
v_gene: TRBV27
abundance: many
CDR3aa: ASSPLASYEQY

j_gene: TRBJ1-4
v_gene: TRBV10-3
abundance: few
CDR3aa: AISGRGQEKLF

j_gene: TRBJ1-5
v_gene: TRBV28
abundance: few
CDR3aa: ASTVQGLGQPQH

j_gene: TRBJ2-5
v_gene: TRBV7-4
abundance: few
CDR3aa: ASSLEQGLGQETQY

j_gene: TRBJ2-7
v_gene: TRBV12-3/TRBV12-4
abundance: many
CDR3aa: ASSLAGAFEQY

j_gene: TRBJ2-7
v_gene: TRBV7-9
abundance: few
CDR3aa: ASSLADGGSYEQY

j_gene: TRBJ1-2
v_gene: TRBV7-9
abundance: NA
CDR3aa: ASSRGTGDGAYGYT

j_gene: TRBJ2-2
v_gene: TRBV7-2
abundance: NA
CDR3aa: ASSSQGAKYTGELF

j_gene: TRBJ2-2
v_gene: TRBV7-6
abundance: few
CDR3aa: ASSSLPGQGNTGELF

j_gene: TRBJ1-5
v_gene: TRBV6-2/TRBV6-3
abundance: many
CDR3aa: ASTDLRNQPQH

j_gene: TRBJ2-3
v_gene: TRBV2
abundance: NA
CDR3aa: ASRGLAGVADTQY

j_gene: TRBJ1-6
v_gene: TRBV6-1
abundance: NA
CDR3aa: ASSPVIGNSPLH

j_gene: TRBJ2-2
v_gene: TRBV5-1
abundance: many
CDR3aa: ASSMTGGTGELF

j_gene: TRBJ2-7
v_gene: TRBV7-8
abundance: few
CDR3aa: ASSLAPTEPYEQY

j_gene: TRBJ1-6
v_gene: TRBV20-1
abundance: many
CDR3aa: SARDSGQGNSPLH

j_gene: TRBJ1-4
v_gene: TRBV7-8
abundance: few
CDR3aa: ASSLGHRVAEKLF

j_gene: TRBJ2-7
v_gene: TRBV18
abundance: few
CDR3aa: ASSPPLGHEQY

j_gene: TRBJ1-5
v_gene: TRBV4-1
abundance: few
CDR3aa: ASSQEEGLGQPQH

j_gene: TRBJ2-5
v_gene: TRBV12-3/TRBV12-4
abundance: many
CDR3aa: ASSGSVETQY

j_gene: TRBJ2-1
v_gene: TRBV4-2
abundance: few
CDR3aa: ASSQDSAGGYNEQF

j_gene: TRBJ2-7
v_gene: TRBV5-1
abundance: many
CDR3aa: ASSLSSSYEQY